A selection of T cell receptor beta chains follows, all from one sample in a study of CD8 T cells in Susac syndrome. TCRdb processed the immunoSEQ multiplex PCR reads anew with MiXCR; each CDR3 protein has one entry. The sample carries roughly 67,000 distinct CDR3 sequences, approximately 95% recorded once. Sequenced material: CD8+ T cells from PBMCs. The receptor set was obtained from a human donor with multiple sclerosis. Both conserved end residues are part of each CDR3. Each record gives: CDR3 protein, V gene, J gene, CDR3 length, D gene. A D gene is named only where the DNA matches it firmly.

CDR3: CASSMGWGLAGNEQFF
V: TRBV19
J: TRBJ2-1
length: 16
D: TRBD2

CDR3: CASSPTPTGAQEKLFF
V: TRBV18
J: TRBJ1-4
length: 16
D: TRBD1

CDR3: CASSPGQLSTEAFF
V: TRBV4-3
J: TRBJ1-1
length: 14
D: NA

CDR3: CASSLWGRGPETQYF
V: TRBV5-4
J: TRBJ2-5
length: 15
D: NA

CDR3: CSADGGTEAFF
V: TRBV29-1
J: TRBJ1-1
length: 11
D: NA

CDR3: CASIGVKGPGELFF
V: TRBV19
J: TRBJ2-2
length: 14
D: NA

CDR3: CSVETGGPHEQFF
V: TRBV29-1
J: TRBJ2-1
length: 13
D: TRBD2

CDR3: CASSVAGLAATDTQYF
V: TRBV9
J: TRBJ2-3
length: 16
D: TRBD2

CDR3: CATGNDTSTDTQYF
V: TRBV12-3/TRBV12-4
J: TRBJ2-3
length: 14
D: NA

CDR3: CASSGLGTGANTGELFF
V: TRBV5-1
J: TRBJ2-2
length: 17
D: NA

CDR3: CASSLGDRAREQYF
V: TRBV5-6
J: TRBJ2-7
length: 14
D: TRBD1

CDR3: CASSPRDRGLEELFF
V: TRBV4-1
J: TRBJ2-2
length: 15
D: TRBD1

CDR3: CASSFTDGEQFF
V: TRBV12-3/TRBV12-4
J: TRBJ2-1
length: 12
D: NA

CDR3: CASRGAGNQPQHF
V: TRBV27
J: TRBJ1-5
length: 13
D: NA